This T cell receptor beta chain was retrieved from a study of technical replicates of blood from several donors. Repertoires were generated with immunoSEQ multiplex PCR, while TCRdb's copy carries only in-frame clones and drops some. The sample holds under 110,000 clones, roughly 95% seen once. Germline loops: CDR1 MNHEY, CDR2 SMNVEV (reference sequence). CDR3 length: 14 residues. V was pared by 2 bases and J by 3 bases, with 11 bases between. Sample: T cells isolated from PBMCs. The chain links TRBV27 to TRBJ2-7; a weak D match, TRBD2 (6 bases). The TCR originated in a human donor in good health. CDR3 DNA: TGTGCCAGCAGTTTAATTCCGGGAGACTACGAGCAGTACTTC. This sequence encodes CASSLIPGDYEQYF.